This TCR beta chain was sequenced during a study of T cell repertoires in cytomegalovirus infection. Whole-study context: In the study, CMV epitopes included recently identified HLA-C-restricted and well-studied HLA-B-restricted ones.

MiXCR, applied by TCRdb to the reads, yields one record per CDR3 protein. This sample has under 500,000 distinct CDR3 sequences, with roughly 46% found just once. There are a few counts of this clonotype. Its antigen is still unknown. Per germline, CDR1 SEHNR and CDR2 FQNEAQ (reference sequence). V dropped 6 bases and J dropped 2 bases, with 13 bases sitting between them. The CDR3 spans 15 residues. The receptor was isolated from a human donor in good health (CMV status not recorded). Some clones in this sample may be carry-over from other donors' samples. This chain connects TRBV7-9 to TRBJ2-2; a weak D match, TRBD1 (6 bases). This specimen consisted of cultured PBMCs, obtained from culture after CMV antigen stimulation. CDR3 residues: CASRSDSPNTGELFF. The CDR3 DNA is TGTGCCAGCAGATCGGACAGTCCTAACACCGGGGAGCTGTTTTTT.